Here is one TCR beta chain with its context. Its target is unknown. This sample is part of a study of T-cell memory formation after mild COVID-19. Study conclusions and caveats: There was a balanced CD4/CD8 profile in clones contracting day 15 to 85, and later expanders leaned CD4+. The appearance of some responding clones in pre-infection memory suggested that cross-reactive memory joined.

After 5'RACE with constant-segment primers, TCR alpha and TCR beta cDNA libraries carrying sample barcodes and UMIs were obtained. One entry per CDR3 protein, called by TCRdb with MiXCR from the 5' RACE reads. Altogether 580,000 or so distinct CDR3 sequences are present, roughly 17% being singletons, with the ten largest covering less than 10%. The CDR3 loop spans 14 amino acids. Trimming left V 3 bases short and J 8 bases short, with 14 bases between. The germline V gene has CDR1 MGHRA and CDR2 YSYEKL. The rearrangement joins TRBV4-1 to TRBJ2-1, with D perhaps matching TRBD1 (6 bases). The sequence came from an adult woman who had mild COVID-19 (a few samples of this study predate the infection). Cell type and time point are not known. The sample consisted of PBMCs or a T cell subset sorted from them (not recorded which). The CDR3: CASSHTRNRDEQFF. The CDR3, as DNA: TGCGCCAGCAGCCACACGAGAAACAGGGATGAGCAGTTCTTC.